This TCR beta chain was observed in a study of blood T cell repertoires in COVID-19. Overall study: COVID-19 samples collected from the United States, Italy and Spain covered acute and convalescent phases. Sample material is recorded as cDNA or gDNA derived from T cells, B-cell-depleted T cells, or PBMCs.

As processed by the authors: Reference gene primer amplification yielded estimated nucleated cell counts. Only in-frame clones appear in the TCRdb table, and some are missing; sequencing was by immunoSEQ multiplex PCR. V and J calls and clone size are those listed in that table; D and trimming were worked out from the DNA. The sample shows under 300,000 clones, approximately 85% of them seen only once. Germline trimming cut 6 bases from V and 0 bases from J; bases unmatched to any gene: 7. This CDR3 has 15 residues. Per the germline V gene, CDR1 is MNHEY and CDR2 is SVGEGT. This receptor was identified in a human donor in a cohort sampled during active COVID-19. Sequencing used peripheral blood. This sequence joins TRBV6-2 or TRBV6-3 and TRBJ1-2; 7 bases map to TRBD1. The CDR3 coding sequence is TGTGCCAGCAGCGATGGACAGGCGTCTAACTATGGCTACACCTTC. Its protein is CASSDGQASNYGYTF.